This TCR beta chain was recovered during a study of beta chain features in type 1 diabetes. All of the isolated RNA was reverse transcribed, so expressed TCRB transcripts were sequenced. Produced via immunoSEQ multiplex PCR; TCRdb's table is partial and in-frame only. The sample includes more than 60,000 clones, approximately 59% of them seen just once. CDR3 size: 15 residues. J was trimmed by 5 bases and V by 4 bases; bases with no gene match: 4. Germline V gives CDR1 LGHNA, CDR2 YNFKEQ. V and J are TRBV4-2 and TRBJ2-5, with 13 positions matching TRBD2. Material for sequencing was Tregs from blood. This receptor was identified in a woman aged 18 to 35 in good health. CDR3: CASSPGLAGIETQYF. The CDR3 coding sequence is TGTGCCAGCAGCCCGGGACTAGCGGGGATTGAGACCCAGTACTTC.